The T cell receptor (beta chain) under discussion was sequenced for a study of blood T cell repertoires in COVID-19. Overall study: Some COVID-19 samples were acute and others convalescent; all came from the United States, Italy and Spain. Sample material is recorded as cDNA or gDNA derived from T cells, B-cell-depleted T cells, or PBMCs.

A single count supports this clone. Authors' data handling: Amplification of reference gene primers provided the estimated nucleated cell counts. The method was immunoSEQ multiplex PCR; TCRdb's version includes in-frame clones alone and lacks a portion of them. V and J calls plus clone size are reproduced from that table; the DNA served to infer D and trimming. The profile shows tens of thousands of clones, around 85% of them singletons. The sequenced sample consisted of peripheral blood. The receptor comes from a middle-aged man with active COVID-19.

The CDR3 reads CASSRLAGGADTQYF. DNA of the CDR3: TGTGCCAGCAGCCGTCTAGCGGGAGGAGCAGATACGCAGTATTTT. The chain recombines TRBV7-2 with TRBJ2-3; the match to TRBD2 covers 11 bases. Trimming took 5 bases from V and 4 from J; bases not matched to a gene: 5. Germline assignment: CDR1 SGHTA and CDR2 FQGNSA. The CDR3 has 15 residues.